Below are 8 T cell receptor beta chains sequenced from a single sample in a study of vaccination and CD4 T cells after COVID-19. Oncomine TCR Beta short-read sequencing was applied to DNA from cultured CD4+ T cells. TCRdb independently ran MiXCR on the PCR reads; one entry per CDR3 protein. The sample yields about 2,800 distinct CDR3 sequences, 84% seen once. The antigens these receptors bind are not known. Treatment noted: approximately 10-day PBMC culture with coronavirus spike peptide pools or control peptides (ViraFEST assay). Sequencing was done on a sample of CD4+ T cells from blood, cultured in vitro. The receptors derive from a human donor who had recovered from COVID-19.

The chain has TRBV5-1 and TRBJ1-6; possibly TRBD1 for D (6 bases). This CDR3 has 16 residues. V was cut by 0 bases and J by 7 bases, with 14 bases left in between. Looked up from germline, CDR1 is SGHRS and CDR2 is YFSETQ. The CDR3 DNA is TGCGCCAGCAGCTTGGGCAACAGGGTGGGGAATTCACCCCTCCACTTT. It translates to CASSLGNRVGNSPLHF.

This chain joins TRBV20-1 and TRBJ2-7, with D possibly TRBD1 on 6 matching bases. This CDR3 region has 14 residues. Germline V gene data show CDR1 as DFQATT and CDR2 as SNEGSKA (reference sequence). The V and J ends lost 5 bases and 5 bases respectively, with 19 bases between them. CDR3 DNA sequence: TGCAGTGCTGCTCCCGGGACACCGGCAAACGAGCAGTACTTC. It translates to CSAAPGTPANEQYF.

The CDR3 coding sequence is TGTGCCAGCAGCTCTTACAGGGGCCCCCGTGGAAAACTGTTTTTT. As protein: CASSSYRGPRGKLFF. This rearrangement joins TRBV7-9 to TRBJ1-4, with 7 bases aligning to TRBD1. Trimming at V came to 4 bases and at J to 10 bases, leaving 12 bases not matched to a gene. The CDR3 runs 15 residues. Germline values: CDR1 SEHNR, CDR2 FQNEAQ (reference sequence).

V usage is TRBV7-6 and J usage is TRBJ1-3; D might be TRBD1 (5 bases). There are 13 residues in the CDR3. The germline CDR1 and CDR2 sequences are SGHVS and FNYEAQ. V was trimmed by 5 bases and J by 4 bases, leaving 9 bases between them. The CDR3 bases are TGTGCCAGCAGCCAAAACAGGGGAAACACCATATATTTT. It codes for CASSQNRGNTIYF.

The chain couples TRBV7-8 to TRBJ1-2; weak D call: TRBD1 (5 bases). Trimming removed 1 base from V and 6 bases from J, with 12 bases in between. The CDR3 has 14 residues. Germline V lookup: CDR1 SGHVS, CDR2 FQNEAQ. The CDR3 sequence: CASSLEHRLDGYTF. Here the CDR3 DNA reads TGTGCCAGCAGCTTAGAACACAGGTTGGATGGCTACACCTTC.

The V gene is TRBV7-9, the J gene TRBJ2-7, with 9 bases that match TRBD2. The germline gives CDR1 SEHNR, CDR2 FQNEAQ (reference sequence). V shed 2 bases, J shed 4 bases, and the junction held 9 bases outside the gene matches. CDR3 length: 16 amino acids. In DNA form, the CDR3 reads TGTGCCAGCAGCTTATTGGCTAGCGGGGACGGGTACGAGCAGTACTTC. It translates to CASSLLASGDGYEQYF.

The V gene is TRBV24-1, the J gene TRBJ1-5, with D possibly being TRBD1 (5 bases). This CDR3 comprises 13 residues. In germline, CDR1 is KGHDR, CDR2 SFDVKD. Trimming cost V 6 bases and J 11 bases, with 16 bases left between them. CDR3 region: CATSFGDGTAQHF. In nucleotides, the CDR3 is TGTGCCACCAGTTTTGGGGACGGGACCGCCCAGCATTTT.

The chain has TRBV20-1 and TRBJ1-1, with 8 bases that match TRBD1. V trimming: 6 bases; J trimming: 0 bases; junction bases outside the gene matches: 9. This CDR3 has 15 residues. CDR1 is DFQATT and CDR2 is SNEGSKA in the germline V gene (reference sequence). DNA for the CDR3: TGCAGTGCCACACCACGGACAGGGCTGAACACTGAAGCTTTCTTT. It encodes CSATPRTGLNTEAFF.